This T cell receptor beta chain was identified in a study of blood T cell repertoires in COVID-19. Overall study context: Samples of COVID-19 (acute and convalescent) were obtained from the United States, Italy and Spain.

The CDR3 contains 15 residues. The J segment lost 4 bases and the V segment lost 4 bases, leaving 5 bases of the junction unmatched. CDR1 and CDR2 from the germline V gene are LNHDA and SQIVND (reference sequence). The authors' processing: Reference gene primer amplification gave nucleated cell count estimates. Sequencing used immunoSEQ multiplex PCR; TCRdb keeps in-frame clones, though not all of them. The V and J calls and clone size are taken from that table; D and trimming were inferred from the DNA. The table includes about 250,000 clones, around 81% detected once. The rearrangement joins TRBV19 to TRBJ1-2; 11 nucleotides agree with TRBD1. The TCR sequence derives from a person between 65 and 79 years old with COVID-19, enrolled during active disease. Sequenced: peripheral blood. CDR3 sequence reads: CASSTRTGGSYGYTF. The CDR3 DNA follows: TGTGCCAGTAGTACCCGGACAGGGGGCAGCTATGGCTACACCTTC.